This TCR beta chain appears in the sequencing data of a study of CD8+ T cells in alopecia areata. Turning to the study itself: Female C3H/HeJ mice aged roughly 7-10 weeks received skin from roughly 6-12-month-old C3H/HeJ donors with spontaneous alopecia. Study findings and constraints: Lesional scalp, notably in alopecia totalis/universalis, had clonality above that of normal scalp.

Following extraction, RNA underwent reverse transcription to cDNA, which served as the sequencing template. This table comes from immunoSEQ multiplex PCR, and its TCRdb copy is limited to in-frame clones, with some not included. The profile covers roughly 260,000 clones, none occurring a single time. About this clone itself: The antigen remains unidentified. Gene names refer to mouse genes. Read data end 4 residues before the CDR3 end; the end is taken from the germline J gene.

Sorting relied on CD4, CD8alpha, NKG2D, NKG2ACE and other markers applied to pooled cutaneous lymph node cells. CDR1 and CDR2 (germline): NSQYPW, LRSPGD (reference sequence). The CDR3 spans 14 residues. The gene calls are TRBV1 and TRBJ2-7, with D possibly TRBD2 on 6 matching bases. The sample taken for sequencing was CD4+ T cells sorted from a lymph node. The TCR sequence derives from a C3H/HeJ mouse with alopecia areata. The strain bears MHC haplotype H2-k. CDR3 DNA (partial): TGCACCTGCAGTGCAGGATGGGGGATTTAT. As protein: CTCSAGWGIY. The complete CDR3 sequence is CTCSAGWGIYEQYF.